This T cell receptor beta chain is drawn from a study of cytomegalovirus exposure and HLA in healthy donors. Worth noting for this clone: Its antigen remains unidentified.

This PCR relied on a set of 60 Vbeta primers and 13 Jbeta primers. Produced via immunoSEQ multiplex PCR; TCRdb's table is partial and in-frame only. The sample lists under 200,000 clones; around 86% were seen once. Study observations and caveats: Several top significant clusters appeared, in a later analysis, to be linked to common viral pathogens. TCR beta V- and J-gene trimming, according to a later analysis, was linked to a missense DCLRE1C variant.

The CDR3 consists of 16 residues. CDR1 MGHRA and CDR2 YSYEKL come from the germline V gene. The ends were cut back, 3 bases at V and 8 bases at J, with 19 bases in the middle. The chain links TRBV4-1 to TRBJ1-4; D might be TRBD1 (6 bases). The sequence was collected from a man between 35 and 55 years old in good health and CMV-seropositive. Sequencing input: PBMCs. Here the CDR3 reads CASSQLTGISGEKLFF. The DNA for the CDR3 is TGCGCCAGCAGCCAGCTAACAGGGATCAGTGGGGAAAAACTGTTTTTT.